The present T cell receptor beta chain was sequenced within a study of breast tumors, draining lymph nodes, adjacent tissues. TCRdb called the multiplex PCR reads again in MiXCR, with one record for every CDR3 protein. The sample contains about 200,000 distinct CDR3 sequences, 25% to 40% of which appear only once. Breast cancer patients provided tissue from their axillary draining lymph nodes. This clonotype was found many times. What it binds is not known. The CDR3 is 14 amino acids. Between the trimmed V and J ends, which lost 1 base and 2 bases, there was a span of 8 bases. Germline CDR1 reads SEHNR; CDR2 reads FQNEAQ (reference sequence). Study findings and constraints: The lymph node origin of tumor T cells was framed as consistent with a hypothesis, not demonstrated. Luminal-like breast cancer showed significantly higher tumor–nontumor repertoire similarity than basal-like. Most tumor T cells seemingly derive from lymph node, then expand in tumor.

The sample taken for sequencing was axillary lymph node tissue. The receptor comes from a female donor with breast cancer. Some clones in this sample may be carry-over from other donors' samples. This rearrangement joins TRBV7-9 to TRBJ2-5; no clear D. CDR3 amino acids: CASSLGIAQETQYF. CDR3 nucleotide sequence: TGTGCCAGCAGCTTAGGGATAGCTCAAGAGACCCAGTACTTC. The full variable domain, its missing parts supplied by reference TRBV7-9 and TRBJ2-5, is DTGVSQNPRHKITKRGQNVTFRCDPISEHNRLYWYRQTLGQGPEFLTYFQNEAQLEKSRLLSDRFSAERPKGSFSTLEIQRTEQGDSAMYLCASSLGIAQETQYFGPGTRLLVL.